This T cell receptor (beta chain) was documented in a study of cytomegalovirus exposure and HLA in healthy donors. Study-wide findings and caveats: A cluster of highly shared sequence variants was likely a sequencing artifact. Most TCR beta V segments were productive about 90% or about 30% of the time in an earlier analysis. The study flagged roughly 160 TCR beta chains as cytomegalovirus-associated.

The PCR contained 60 Vbeta and 13 Jbeta primers. Under the authors' procedure: Around 12 million of 80 million to 85 million unique TCR beta chains were shared, per a later count. Using immunoSEQ multiplex PCR, the repertoire was profiled, and TCRdb retains in-frame clones only, with some absent. That table gives V, J and clone size, and the DNA gave D and trimming. The data contain about 160,000 clones, 60% to 80% of them singletons. About this clone: Its matching antigen is unknown.

CDR1 is SGHTA, CDR2 FQGNSA, per germline. Unmatched junction bases numbered 11, after V lost 5 bases and J lost 13 bases. The CDR3 totals 13 residues. The chain couples TRBV7-2 to TRBJ2-1; TRBD2 aligns across 7 bases. Material for sequencing was PBMCs. This TCR derives from a woman aged 45-59 years in good health and CMV-seropositive. The CDR3 loop reads CASSPRRGRTQFF. In DNA, the CDR3 is TGTGCCAGCAGCCCTCGGCGCGGGAGAACTCAGTTCTTC.